This T cell receptor beta chain was observed in a study of T-cell reconstitution after alpha-beta-depleted transplantation in children. General study findings and limits: After transplant, at about two months, alpha-beta T cells were reportedly derived from several hundred expanded graft clones. There were some patients whose high TCRbeta diversity at day 60 came from surviving recipient T cells and thymic progenitors.

Construction of the TCRbeta library involved unique molecular identifiers. TCRdb ran MiXCR on the PCR reads and lists one entry per CDR3 protein. The sample lists 780,000 or so distinct CDR3 sequences, less than 20% occurring once. This clonotype occurred many times. The antigen is unknown. This CDR3 spans 20 amino acids. The V and J ends lost 0 bases and 2 bases respectively, with 27 bases between them. CDR1 SGHRS and CDR2 YFSETQ come from the germline V gene. The specimen comprised PBMCs, mostly from graft donor cells, sampled 360 days after TCRalphabeta/CD19-depleted stem cell transplant. The clonotype originates from a male patient between 10 and 17 years old who had a stem cell transplant for acute lymphoblastic leukemia, so the T cells may come from the graft donor. The chain combines TRBV5-1 with TRBJ2-7; maybe TRBD1 (7 bases). CDR3 nucleotides: TGCGCCAGCAGCTTGGGAATGACAGGGTTGGGTAGCGGTTCTCCCTACGAGCAGTACTTC. Translation: CASSLGMTGLGSGSPYEQYF.